One T cell receptor beta chain is described in this entry. The CDR3 extends over 17 amino acids. Germline CDR1 and CDR2: SEHNR and FQNEAQ (reference sequence). With 5 bases removed from V and 0 bases from J, the gap between germline ends came to 17 bases. In the study's own analysis: It was from reference gene primer amplification that nucleated cell counts were estimated. Libraries were prepared by immunoSEQ multiplex PCR; TCRdb keeps only in-frame clonotypes and omits some of them. That table gives V, J and clone size, and the DNA gave D and trimming. The profile shows hundreds of thousands of clones, approximately 88% of them singletons. The data were obtained in a study of blood T cell repertoires in COVID-19. Turning to the study itself: Samples taken during acute and convalescent COVID-19 were collected in the United States, Italy and Spain. PBMCs, B-cell-depleted T cells, or T cells were the source of the cDNA or gDNA that made up the material.

The chain is built from TRBV7-9 and TRBJ1-3; D might be TRBD1 (6 bases). This sequence was found in a woman aged 30 to 39 who had recovered from COVID-19. The sample comprised peripheral blood. This chain's CDR3 is CASSLTRTVTSGNTIYF. As DNA, the CDR3 is TGTGCCAGCAGCCTAACGAGGACAGTTACCTCTGGAAACACCATATATTTT.